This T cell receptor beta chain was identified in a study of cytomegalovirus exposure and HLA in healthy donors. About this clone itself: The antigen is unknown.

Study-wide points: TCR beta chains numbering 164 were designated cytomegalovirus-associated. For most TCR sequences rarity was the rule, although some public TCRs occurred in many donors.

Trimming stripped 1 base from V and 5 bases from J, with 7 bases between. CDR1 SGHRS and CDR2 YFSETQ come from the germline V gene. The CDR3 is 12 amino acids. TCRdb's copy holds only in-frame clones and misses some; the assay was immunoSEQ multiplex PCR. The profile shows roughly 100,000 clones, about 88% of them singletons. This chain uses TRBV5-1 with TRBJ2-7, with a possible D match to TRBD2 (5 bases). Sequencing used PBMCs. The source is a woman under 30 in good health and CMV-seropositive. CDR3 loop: CASSLTRDEQYF. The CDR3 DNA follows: TGCGCCAGCAGCTTGACGAGGGACGAGCAGTACTTC. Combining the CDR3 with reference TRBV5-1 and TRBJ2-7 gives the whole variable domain KAGVTQTPRYLIKTRGQQVTLSCSPISGHRSVSWYQQTPGQGLQFLFEYFSETQRNKGNFPGRFSGRQFSNSRSEMNVSTLELGDSALYLCASSLTRDEQYFGPGTRLTVT.